This TCR beta chain was sequenced in a study of spatial heterogeneity in lung cancer. Losses at the gene ends were 4 bases for V and 7 bases for J; bases not matched to a gene: 13. The CDR3 sequence is 15 residues long. Germline V gene data show CDR1 as SEHNR and CDR2 as FQNEAQ (reference sequence). MiXCR was run by TCRdb on the 5' RACE reads, yielding one entry per CDR3 protein. The table records about 3,100 distinct CDR3 sequences, less than 20% of them present only once. Within the sample, this clonotype is medium-sized. As to time point: sample taken at primary tumor resection. There were some 76 donors, all of them untreated patients with early-stage non-small cell lung cancer. The authors sequenced whole RNA from tumor, nontumor lung or frozen PBMC without sorting.

Sequenced here: normal lung tissue next to the tumor, sampled at surgery. J is TRBJ2-7 and V is TRBV7-9, with 7 bases fitting TRBD2. The sequence derives from a male donor with early-stage non-small cell lung cancer. CDR3 region: CASSSVGRGISEQYF. CDR3 nucleotide sequence: TGTGCCAGCAGCTCAGTCGGGCGGGGGATCTCGGAGCAGTACTTC.